This T cell receptor (beta chain) was sequenced in a study of shared clonotypes between healthy human individuals. Findings of the study overall: Blood was the only sampled material, and tissue repertoires likely differ.

The study drew its donors from healthy HIV-negative adults without recent acute infections or vaccinations. Each donor was a Caucasian adult residing in Nashville, Tennessee. The CDR3 is 14 residues long. V was clipped by 1 base and J by 5 bases, with 12 bases between them. Germline values: CDR1 MDHEN, CDR2 SYDVKM. The data were produced by immunoSEQ multiplex PCR, yet TCRdb's version contains in-frame clones alone and is incomplete. Among about 79,000 clones, about 61% were seen once, and the ten largest hold about 51%. Notes on this clone: What it binds is not known.

The TCR originated in a man aged 25-45 years in good health. The chain combines TRBV28 with TRBJ2-7, with D perhaps being TRBD1 or TRBD2 (6 bases each). Sequencing was done on a sample of memory CD8+ T cells sorted from blood. Subset in this sample: CD45RO+ cells pooled with CCR7-negative TemRA cells. CDR3 sequence reads: CASSLSWGANEQYF. The CDR3 region has the DNA TGTGCCAGCAGTTTATCATGGGGGGCGAACGAGCAGTACTTC.